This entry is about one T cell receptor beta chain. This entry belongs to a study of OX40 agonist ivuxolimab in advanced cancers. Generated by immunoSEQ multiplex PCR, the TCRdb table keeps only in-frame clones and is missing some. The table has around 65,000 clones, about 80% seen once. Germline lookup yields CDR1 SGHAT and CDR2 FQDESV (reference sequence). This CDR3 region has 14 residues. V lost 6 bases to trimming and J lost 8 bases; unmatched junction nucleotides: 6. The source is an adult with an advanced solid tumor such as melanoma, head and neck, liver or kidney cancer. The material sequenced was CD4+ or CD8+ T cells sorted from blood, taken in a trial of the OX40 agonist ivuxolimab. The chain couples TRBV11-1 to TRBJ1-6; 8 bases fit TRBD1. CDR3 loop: CASRTDRGDSPLHF. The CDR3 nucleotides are TGTGCCAGCAGGACAGACAGGGGCGATTCACCCCTCCACTTT.